This T cell receptor beta chain was documented in a study of blood T cell repertoires in COVID-19. At the level of the study: Sites in the United States, Italy and Spain provided acute and convalescent COVID-19 samples.

The V gene lost 3 bases and the J gene lost 5 bases, with 10 bases spanning the gap. Germline CDR1 reads GTSNPN; CDR2 reads SVGIG (reference sequence). The CDR3 contains 12 residues. In terms of age and location, participants ranged from roughly 18 to 100 years and lived in about two dozen US areas. Among Cohort 3 donors, those recovered had two negative PCRs, clearance, or symptom resolution. Per the original methods: For nucleated cells, counts were estimated from reference gene primer amplification. Measured with immunoSEQ multiplex PCR; TCRdb has only the in-frame clones, and not every one. Clone size and V and J calls were adopted from that table, with D and trimming inferred from the DNA. The profile covers a few hundred thousand clones, with over 85% appearing a single time and 1.7% taken by the ten largest.

Sequenced input: PBMCs or T cells enriched from blood (not recorded which). This receptor was identified in a woman aged 25 to 39 who had recovered from COVID-19. V and J are TRBV30 and TRBJ1-1; D not certain. The CDR3 sequence: CAWSRGGTEAFF. DNA of the CDR3: TGTGCCTGGAGCCGGGGTGGGACTGAAGCTTTCTTT.